This section outlines one T cell receptor beta chain sequence together with its context. Stated time point: cycle 4 day 1 (C4D1), after 5 to 7 weeks of nivolumab. Each patient's relapse followed autologous stem cell transplantation, and brentuximab vedotin exposure varied. Here immunoSEQ multiplex PCR was the method, and the copy in TCRdb shows in-frame clones only, minus some. The sample has roughly 39,000 clones, over 70% seen once. This CDR3 region has 16 residues. Looked up from germline, CDR1 is SQVTM and CDR2 is ANQGSEA. Trimming removed 5 bases at V and 5 bases at J, with 22 bases between. This record belongs to a study of PD-1 blockade in classical Hodgkin lymphoma.

This chain uses TRBV29-1 with TRBJ2-4, with D tentatively TRBD1 (6 bases). This TCR came from a human donor with classical Hodgkin lymphoma. The material sequenced was peripheral blood mononuclear cells (PBMCs), taken before the fourth cycle of nivolumab. CDR3 amino acids: CSVTPGTLPGENIQYF. The CDR3 region has the DNA TGCAGCGTTACGCCTGGGACACTCCCTGGCGAAAACATTCAGTACTTC.